Listed below are T cell receptor beta chains from one sample, sequenced in a study of post-analysis software for immune sequencing data. TCRdb re-called the PCR reads with MiXCR, one entry per CDR3 protein. The sample comprises hundreds of thousands of distinct CDR3 sequences, around 27% of which are singletons, and around 0.6% rests with the top ten. Sequencing input: blood. The source is a girl between 5 and 17 years old with multiple sclerosis. CDR3s include the opening cysteine and the closing phenylalanine or tryptophan. D genes are given only for firm matches. Size is stated for part of the rows, as once, few or many counts, or as a class when the clone is expanded.

j_gene	abundance	v_gene	d_gene	CDR3nt	CDR3aa
TRBJ1-1	-	TRBV10-3	-	TGTGCCGCGGGGAACCAGGGAACTGAAGCTTTCTTT	CAAGNQGTEAFF
TRBJ1-5	-	TRBV6-4	-	TGTGCCAGCAGTGACTCCGGCTTCGGTCAGCCCCAGCATTTT	CASSDSGFGQPQHF
TRBJ2-6	few	TRBV7-2	-	TGTGCCAGCAGCTTGGATGGACCGGCGTCCGGGGCCAACGTCCTGACTTTC	CASSLDGPASGANVLTF
TRBJ2-3	few	TRBV29-1	-	TGCAGCGTTGGGTCTATCGGTGGAAGTTCAGATACGCAGTATTTT	CSVGSIGGSSDTQYF
TRBJ2-5	-	TRBV2	-	TGTGCCAGCAGTGAAGCCAGGGCGGCGCAGTACTTC	CASSEARAAQYF
TRBJ1-5	many	TRBV7-2	-	TGTGCCAGCAGCCCACCGGATCAGCCCCAGCATTTT	CASSPPDQPQHF
TRBJ2-3	-	TRBV7-8	TRBD1	TGTGCCAGCAGCGGGGACAGGGTAGCGACTAGCACAGATACGCAGTATTTT	CASSGDRVATSTDTQYF
TRBJ2-3	-	TRBV7-9	-	TGTGCCAGCAGCTGGGTTCGGACAGGCACAGATACGCAGTATTTT	CASSWVRTGTDTQYF
TRBJ1-2	few	TRBV6-5	TRBD1	TGTGCCAGCAGTTACCAAAAGACAGGGGTCTATGGCTACACCTTC	CASSYQKTGVYGYTF
TRBJ1-2	few	TRBV12-3/TRBV12-4	-	TGTGCCAGCACTGGACAGTTAGCTAACTATGGCTACACCTTC	CASTGQLANYGYTF
TRBJ2-1	-	TRBV21-1	-	TGTGCCAGCAGCAAAGATGCGGGCAGCTCTTGGGATGAGCAGTTCTTC	CASSKDAGSSWDEQFF
TRBJ1-6	-	TRBV27	-	TGTGCCAGCAGTTCGACCCAGGCTTTGGGTTCACCCCTCCACTTT	CASSSTQALGSPLHF
TRBJ2-7	-	TRBV29-1	TRBD2	TGCAGCGGGGGAGGGCTATACGAGCAGTACTTC	CSGGGLYEQYF
TRBJ2-7	-	TRBV10-3	TRBD1	TGTGCCATCCGGGACAGGGACCACGAGCAGTACTTC	CAIRDRDHEQYF
TRBJ2-5	few	TRBV15	TRBD2	TGTGCCACCAGCAGGAACCGCTTCAGCGGGAGGGGCTTCGGGGAGACCCAGTACTTC	CATSRNRFSGRGFGETQYF
TRBJ2-3	-	TRBV5-5	-	TGTGCCAGCAGCCACCAGCGGATCACAGATACGCAGTATTTT	CASSHQRITDTQYF
TRBJ1-5	few	TRBV7-2	TRBD1	TGTGCCAGCAGCGTCACAGGGGGCAATCAGCCCCAGCATTTT	CASSVTGGNQPQHF
TRBJ2-7	-	TRBV7-2	-	TGTGCCAGCAGCTTAGGGCCCTGGGTGGGGCCCTACGGGCAGTACTTC	CASSLGPWVGPYGQYF
TRBJ2-1	-	TRBV11-2	-	TGTGCCAGCAGCCTGGATACAACGGTCGGCACGGCTTACGAGCAGTTCTTC	CASSLDTTVGTAYEQFF
TRBJ2-1	-	TRBV2	-	TGTGCCAGCAGTGAGTTAGAGCAGTTCTTC	CASSELEQFF
TRBJ2-3	many	TRBV25-1	TRBD2	TGTGCCAGCCACAGCGGGAGCAGGTCAGATACGCAGTATTTT	CASHSGSRSDTQYF
TRBJ2-6	-	TRBV5-1	-	TGCGCCAGCAGCTTGGCCGGCAGCGCCAACGTCCTGACTTTC	CASSLAGSANVLTF